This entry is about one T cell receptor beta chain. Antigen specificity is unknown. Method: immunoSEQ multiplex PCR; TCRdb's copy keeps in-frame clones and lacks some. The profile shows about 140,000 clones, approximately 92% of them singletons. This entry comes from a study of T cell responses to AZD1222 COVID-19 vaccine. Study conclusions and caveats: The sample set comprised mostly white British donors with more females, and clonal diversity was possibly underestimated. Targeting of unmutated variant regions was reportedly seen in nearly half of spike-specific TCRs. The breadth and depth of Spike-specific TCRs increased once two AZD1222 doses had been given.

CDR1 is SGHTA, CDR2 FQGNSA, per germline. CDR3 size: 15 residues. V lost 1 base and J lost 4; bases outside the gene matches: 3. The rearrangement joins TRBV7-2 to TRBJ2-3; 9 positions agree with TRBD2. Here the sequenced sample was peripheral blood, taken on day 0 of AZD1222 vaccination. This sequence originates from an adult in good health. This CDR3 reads CASSLVAGEADTQYF. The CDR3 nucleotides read TGTGCCAGCAGCTTAGTAGCGGGAGAAGCAGATACGCAGTATTTT.